What follows are 26 T cell receptor beta chains derived from one specimen sequenced in a study of cytomegalovirus exposure and HLA in healthy donors. Researchers ran the PCR with 60 Vbeta and 13 Jbeta primers. Measured with immunoSEQ multiplex PCR; TCRdb has only the in-frame clones, and not every one. The data contain fewer than 150,000 clones, about 80% of them singletons. Source material: PBMCs. The source of these receptors is a woman in her twenties or thirties in good health and CMV-seropositive.

This clone was found once. This chain uses TRBV19 with TRBJ1-2; D ambiguous. The V end was cut by 3 bases, the J end by 7 bases, with 12 bases between. The CDR3 has 13 amino acids. Germline V gene lookup returns CDR1 LNHDA and CDR2 SQIVND (reference sequence). As DNA, the CDR3 is TGTGCCAGTAGTATGCTGGCAGAGGGTGGCTACACCTTC. This translates into CASSMLAEGGYTF. Drawing the rest from reference TRBV19 and TRBJ1-2, the complete variable domain is DGGITQSPKYLFRKEGQNVTLSCEQNLNHDAMYWYRQDPGQGLRLIYYSQIVNDFQKGDIAEGYSVSREKKESFPLTVTSAQKNPTAFYLCASSMLAEGGYTFGSGTRLTVV.

The chain carries TRBV5-1 and TRBJ2-5; 10 nucleotides match TRBD2. After removal of 3 bases from V and 0 bases from J, the junction contained 2 bases not matched to a gene. CDR1 and CDR2 from the germline V gene are SGHRS and YFSETQ. The CDR3 length is 15 residues. In nucleotides, the CDR3 is TGCGCCAGCAGCTCGGGACTAGCGTACCAAGAGACCCAGTACTTC. Its protein product is CASSSGLAYQETQYF.

The rearrangement joins TRBV9 to TRBJ2-1; 8 bases are shared with TRBD2. The CDR3 runs to 16 residues. Germline CDR1 reads SGDLS; CDR2 reads YYNGEE. Losses at the gene ends were 4 bases for V and 4 bases for J; bases not matched to a gene: 10. CDR3 sequence: CASSLIGTSLYNEQFF. The CDR3 nucleotides are TGTGCCAGCAGCCTAATCGGGACTAGTCTTTACAATGAGCAGTTCTTC.

This chain uses TRBV25-1 with TRBJ2-7; the match to TRBD2 covers 7 bases. Trimming at V came to 1 base and at J to 6 bases, leaving 0 bases not matched to a gene. The germline CDR1 and CDR2 sequences are MGHDK and SYGVNS. The length of the CDR3 is 12 residues. CDR3 amino acids: CASSEWGGEQYF. CDR3 bases: TGTGCCAGCAGTGAATGGGGGGGCGAGCAGTACTTC.

This chain joins TRBV9 and TRBJ1-2; 9 positions match TRBD1. Germline CDR1 SGDLS, CDR2 YYNGEE. After removal of 4 bases from V and 7 bases from J, the junction contained 8 bases not matched to a gene. The length of the CDR3 is 14 residues. The CDR3 loop is CASSFGTGMSGYTF. The CDR3 DNA sequence: TGTGCCAGCAGCTTTGGGACAGGGATGAGTGGCTACACCTTC. The full variable domain, completed using reference TRBV9 and TRBJ1-2, is DSGVTQTPKHLITATGQRVTLRCSPRSGDLSVYWYQQSLDQGLQFLIQYYNGEERAKGNILERFSAQQFPDLHSELNLSSLELGDSALYFCASSFGTGMSGYTFGSGTRLTVV.

V usage is TRBV5-1 and J usage is TRBJ2-5; tentative D call: TRBD1 (6 bases). The CDR3 is 13 amino acids. Per the germline V gene, CDR1 is SGHRS and CDR2 is YFSETQ. V was pared by 0 bases and J by 4 bases, with 7 bases between. CDR3 nucleotide sequence: TGCGCCAGCAGCTTGGAAGGGGGAGAGACCCAGTACTTC. Translation gives CASSLEGGETQYF.

The chain uses TRBV4-1 and TRBJ2-7; 13 bases fit TRBD2. Trimming took 3 bases from V and 2 from J; bases not matched to a gene: 7. CDR1 is MGHRA, CDR2 YSYEKL, per germline. CDR3 length equals 17 residues. The CDR3 DNA reads as TGCGCCAGCAGCCAGGAGGGACTAGCGGGGTCTGCCTACGAGCAGTACTTC. This sequence encodes CASSQEGLAGSAYEQYF.

The J gene is TRBJ1-2, the V gene TRBV13; TRBD1 agrees at 7 bases. V dropped 4 bases and J dropped 6; count of bases not matched to a gene: 11. Per the germline V gene, CDR1 is PRHDT and CDR2 is FYEKMQ (reference sequence). The CDR3 consists of 15 residues. The CDR3 here is CASSSYRGRGNGYTF. In DNA form, the CDR3 reads TGTGCCAGCAGCTCATATCGGGGCAGGGGGAATGGCTACACCTTC.

The genes are TRBV6-5 and TRBJ1-5, with D perhaps TRBD1 (6 bases). Trimming cost V 5 bases and J 3 bases, with 14 bases left between them. The CDR3 contains 15 residues. CDR1 and CDR2 from the germline V gene are MNHEY and SVGAGI. The CDR3 sequence is CASSQGGPINQPQHF. The CDR3 nucleotides read TGTGCCAGCAGTCAAGGGGGACCGATCAATCAGCCCCAGCATTTT.

This rearrangement joins TRBV11-2 to TRBJ1-4; D possibly corresponds to TRBD1 (5 bases). The CDR3 loop spans 17 amino acids. Trimming left V 1 base short and J 2 bases short, with 14 bases between. The V gene's germline CDR1 is SGHAT and CDR2 FQNNGV. CDR3 nucleotides: TGTGCCAGCAGCTTAGGTCTGACGGGGGGGACTAATGAAAAACTGTTTTTT. It specifies CASSLGLTGGTNEKLFF.

The rearrangement joins TRBV29-1 to TRBJ2-5; D may be TRBD2 (6 bases). Trimming took off 5 bases at V and 5 bases at J, with 12 bases between the two ends. CDR3 length: 12 amino acids. CDR1 SQVTM and CDR2 ANQGSEA come from the germline V gene. This CDR3 reads CSVWASAETQYF. The CDR3 DNA is TGCAGCGTTTGGGCTAGCGCCGAGACCCAGTACTTC.

Only a few counts were recorded for this clone. V and J are TRBV5-1 and TRBJ1-1; no clear D gene. The CDR3 extends over 15 amino acids. Germline loops: CDR1 SGHRS, CDR2 YFSETQ. V lost 4 bases to trimming and J lost 6 bases, with 19 bases between them. The CDR3, as DNA: TGCGCCAGCAGCCCAGGTCCCGCAATGGCCGCTGAAGCTTTCTTT. This gives the protein CASSPGPAMAAEAFF. Complete variable domain (other parts from reference TRBV5-1 and TRBJ1-1): KAGVTQTPRYLIKTRGQQVTLSCSPISGHRSVSWYQQTPGQGLQFLFEYFSETQRNKGNFPGRFSGRQFSNSRSEMNVSTLELGDSALYLCASSPGPAMAAEAFFGQGTRLTVV.

V and J are TRBV29-1 and TRBJ2-4; possibly TRBD1 for D (6 bases). Germline-derived CDR1 and CDR2 are SQVTM and ANQGSEA. The CDR3 has 11 residues. V was pared by 2 bases and J by 16 bases, with 15 bases between. The CDR3 spells CSVESDSQYYF. The CDR3 coding sequence is TGCAGCGTTGAATCGGACAGCCAATACTACTTC.

V and J are TRBV19 and TRBJ2-3; D remains unclear. The CDR3 spans 13 residues. V shed 3 bases and J shed 5 bases, with 9 bases lying between them. Germline V gives CDR1 LNHDA, CDR2 SQIVND (reference sequence). CDR3: CASSMVTQDTQYF. In nucleotides, the CDR3 is TGTGCCAGTAGTATGGTCACTCAAGATACGCAGTATTTT.

The chain couples TRBV19 to TRBJ2-1, with 12 bases fitting TRBD2. Germline V gives CDR1 LNHDA, CDR2 SQIVND (reference sequence). The length of the CDR3 is 17 residues. The V segment lost 2 bases and the J segment 6 bases; nucleotides outside the gene matches: 8. CDR3 DNA sequence: TGTGCCAGTAGTATACAGGGACTAGCGGGTATTAGCAATGAGCAGTTCTTC. It encodes CASSIQGLAGISNEQFF.

The chain employs TRBV6-5 and TRBJ1-4; no definite D call. Germline CDR1 MNHEY, CDR2 SVGAGI. CDR3 length: 14 residues. V dropped 8 bases and J dropped 0 bases, with 10 bases sitting between them. The CDR3 nucleotides are TGTGCCAGCCGTTTCCTTGCAACTAATGAAAAACTGTTTTTT. As protein: CASRFLATNEKLFF.

V usage is TRBV19 and J usage is TRBJ1-5; 9 nucleotides line up with TRBD1. The V gene's germline CDR1 is LNHDA and CDR2 SQIVND (reference sequence). The CDR3 contains 13 residues. The V gene end was trimmed by 9 bases and the J gene end by 6 bases; junction bases not matched to a gene: 6. As DNA, the CDR3 is TGTGCCAGCACAGGACAGGGGATTCAGCCCCAGCATTTT. Protein: CASTGQGIQPQHF.

The chain is built from TRBV14 and TRBJ2-1, with no clear D. Trimming pared 0 bases from V and 4 bases from J, leaving 7 bases between. This CDR3 comprises 14 residues. Germline loops: CDR1 SGHDN, CDR2 FVKESK. The CDR3: CASSQDSLYNEQFF. CDR3 nucleotides: TGTGCCAGCAGCCAAGATTCCCTTTACAATGAGCAGTTCTTC. Full variable domain (rest looked up from reference TRBV14 and TRBJ2-1): EAGVTQFPSHSVIEKGQTVTLRCDPISGHDNLYWYRRVMGKEIKFLLHFVKESKQDESGMPNNRFLAERTGGTYSTLKVQPAELEDSGVYFCASSQDSLYNEQFFGPGTRLTVL.

The chain uses TRBV11-2 and TRBJ1-2, with D uncertain. Between the trimmed V and J ends, which lost 2 bases and 7 bases, there was a span of 17 bases. Germline V lookup: CDR1 SGHAT, CDR2 FQNNGV. This CDR3 has 15 residues. Here the CDR3 DNA reads TGTGCCAGCAGCTTAAGCCCAAGAGGCCCTAGTGGCTACACCTTC. The encoded protein is CASSLSPRGPSGYTF. Variable domain in full (rest from reference TRBV11-2 and TRBJ1-2): EAGVAQSPRYKIIEKRQSVAFWCNPISGHATLYWYQQILGQGPKLLIQFQNNGVVDDSQLPKDRFSAERLKGVDSTLKIQPAKLEDSAVYLCASSLSPRGPSGYTFGSGTRLTVV.

The chain links TRBV2 to TRBJ2-1; D gene uncertain. V was trimmed by 4 bases and J by 0 bases, leaving 10 bases between them. Germline V CDR1 and CDR2: SNHLY, FYNNEI. The CDR3 runs to 15 residues. DNA for the CDR3: TGTGCCAGCAGTGCAAGCTCGAGCTCCTACAATGAGCAGTTCTTC. Its translation: CASSASSSSYNEQFF.

CDR3 nucleotide sequence: TGTGCCAGCAGCTTAACGGGACAGGGTGTTAACTATGGCTACACCTTC. Translation: CASSLTGQGVNYGYTF. The chain couples TRBV5-5 to TRBJ1-2; 9 bases are a match to TRBD1. CDR1 SGHKS and CDR2 YYEKEE come from the germline V gene (reference sequence). V dropped 2 bases and J dropped 1; count of bases not matched to a gene: 6. The CDR3 totals 16 residues.

The chain links TRBV19 to TRBJ1-3; D is unresolved. The germline gives CDR1 LNHDA, CDR2 SQIVND (reference sequence). V lost 3 bases and J lost 4, with 13 bases in between. The CDR3 runs 15 residues. The chain's CDR3 is CASSILGGLGNTIYF. CDR3 DNA: TGTGCCAGTAGTATTTTAGGCGGACTCGGAAACACCATATATTTT.

The chain combines TRBV25-1 with TRBJ1-2; D is ambiguous. Germline V gene sequence: CDR1 MGHDK, CDR2 SYGVNS. This CDR3 is 13 amino acids long. With 4 bases removed from V and 5 bases from J, the gap between germline ends came to 11 bases. The CDR3 bases are TGTGCCAGCAGTGGTACCCCGGGATATGGCTACACCTTC. Protein: CASSGTPGYGYTF.

This clone was seen only a few times. The V and J genes are TRBV19 and TRBJ2-2; 9 nucleotides line up with TRBD2. V shed 5 bases, J shed 3 bases, and the junction held 4 bases outside the gene matches. CDR1 is LNHDA, CDR2 SQIVND, per germline (reference sequence). The CDR3 sequence is 15 residues long. CDR3 bases: TGTGCCAGTAGTGATAGCGGGAGATACACCGGGGAGCTGTTTTTT. Protein: CASSDSGRYTGELFF.

The chain employs TRBV6-1 and TRBJ1-2; TRBD1 aligns across 10 bases. V was clipped by 5 bases and J by 7 bases; unmatched bases: 7. This CDR3 has 14 amino acids. The germline V gene encodes CDR1 MNHNS and CDR2 SASEGT. DNA for the CDR3: TGTGCCAGCAGTACAAGACAGGGGGCTCGTGGCTACACCTTC. Protein sequence: CASSTRQGARGYTF.

This clone was found a few times. This chain links TRBV6-1 with TRBJ1-5, with 9 bases identical to TRBD1. In germline, CDR1 is MNHNS, CDR2 SASEGT. The junction had 4 bases not matched to a gene; V was cut back by 6 bases and J by 1 base. The CDR3 length is 15 residues. The CDR3 is CASSEQGASNQPQHF. The DNA of the CDR3 is TGTGCCAGCAGCGAACAGGGGGCGAGCAATCAGCCCCAGCATTTT.